This T cell receptor beta chain emerged from a study of T cells in tuberculosis listed by TCRdb under 2018. Turning to the overall study: The study combined CD1B tetramers and high-throughput TCR immunosequencing to characterize T cells specific for the mycobacterial lipid antigen glucose monomycolate (GMM). With 9 to 11 people per group, a South African clinical cohort compared IGRA-negative adolescents, IGRA-positive adolescents with latent tuberculosis, and adults with active tuberculosis.

As for this clone: Its specific antigen is unknown. Base qualities are not at hand, and no much larger clone is one base apart.

At study entry, a tuberculin skin test and the QuantiFERON-TB GOLD In-Tube IGRA were used to screen adolescents for latent tuberculosis infection. Immunosequencing was performed on unsorted cryopreserved PBMC and covered 100,000 or so T cells per clinical donor on average. Eleven high schools in the Worcester region of the Western Cape, South Africa, served as enrollment sites for adolescents aged 12 to 18 years. Ten or so M. tuberculosis-infected and roughly ten uninfected adolescents were selected with matching for age and sex. PBMC from adolescents were isolated by density centrifugation from freshly drawn heparinized blood and then cryopreserved. The immunoSEQ multiplex PCR assay was used to generate TCR libraries, with TCR-beta and/or TCR-alpha/delta assays applied to each sample. The amplified TCR libraries were sequenced using the Illumina high-throughput platform. For the original study's pipeline: Clustering and dimensionality reduction relied on pairwise TCRdist distances among GMM-specific receptors from T cells that were either sorted ex vivo or expanded in vitro. Each clinical repertoire was assigned a mean NN-distance score, defined as the average TCRdist to the nearest 10% of tetramer-positive reference sequences. GEM TCR motif frequency was calculated as the fraction of unique TCRs that matched known GEM sequences in V/J usage and CDR3 length. Active tuberculosis was classified by linear discriminant analysis with leave-one-out cross-validation, implemented in scikit-learn. Here the immuneACCESS table is served through TCRdb, limited to in-frame sequences with V and J called. Missing clones are a known gap in these copies; in checked studies unresolved V genes cover under half, and the rest lacks a known reason. V and J calls and clone size are those listed in that table; D and trimming were worked out from the DNA. This sample has under 45,000 clones in its table, and 93% of those were observed once. The ten largest clones add up to more than 6.5% of the sample.

CDR1 and CDR2, per the germline V gene, are SGHRS and YFSETQ. Measured from the cysteine to the phenylalanine, the CDR3 is 15 residues long. Only CDR3 DNA remains: 45 bases, in frame from the first base. Relative to germline, V is missing 4 bases and J is missing 4 bases, with 5 bases of the junction outside any gene match. The research as a whole found: The smaller NN-distances were partly driven by shorter CDR3-alpha lengths in active tuberculosis patients, and the difference for TCR-beta did not reach statistical significance. Using GEM motif frequencies, a classifier achieved over 55% accuracy, whereas a classifier built on the diverse GMM-specific repertoire got to around 86% accuracy (AUROC more than 0.85). Compared with IGRA-negative controls, TCR-alpha repertoires from active tuberculosis had smaller mean NN-distances to GMM-specific TCRs, which suggests that these TCRs underwent clonal expansion. Clinical samples were selected based on which cryopreserved specimens were available, and the active tuberculosis cases were adults whereas the controls were adolescents.

The TCR sequence derives from a donor between 10 and 29 years old with latent tuberculosis or without tuberculosis infection. The V and J segments used are TRBV5-1 and TRBJ1-6, with 7 junctional bases fitting TRBD1. Sequenced material: PBMCs. CDR3 sequence: CASSALTGYNSPLHF. The sequenced DNA is TGCGCCAGCAGCGCCTTGACAGGGTATAATTCACCCCTCCACTTT.